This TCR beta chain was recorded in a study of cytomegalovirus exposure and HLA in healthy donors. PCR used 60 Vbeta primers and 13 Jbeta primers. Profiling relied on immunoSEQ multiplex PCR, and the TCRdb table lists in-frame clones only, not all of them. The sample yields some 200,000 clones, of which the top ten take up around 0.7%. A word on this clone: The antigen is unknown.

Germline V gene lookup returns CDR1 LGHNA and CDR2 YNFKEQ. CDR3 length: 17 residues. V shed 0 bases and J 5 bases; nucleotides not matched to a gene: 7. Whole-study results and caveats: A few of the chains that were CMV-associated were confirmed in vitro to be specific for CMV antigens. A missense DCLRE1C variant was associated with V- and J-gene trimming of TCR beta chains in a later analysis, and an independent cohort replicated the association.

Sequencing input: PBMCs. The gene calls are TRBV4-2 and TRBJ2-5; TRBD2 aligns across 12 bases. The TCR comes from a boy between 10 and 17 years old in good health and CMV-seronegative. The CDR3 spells CASSQDPSGGAGETQYF. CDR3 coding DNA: TGTGCCAGCAGCCAAGACCCTAGCGGGGGGGCGGGTGAGACCCAGTACTTC.